One sample yielded the 20 T cell receptor beta chains listed below, sequenced in a study of T cell responses to AZD1222 COVID-19 vaccine. Repertoires were generated with immunoSEQ multiplex PCR, while TCRdb's copy carries only in-frame clones and drops some. The table shows 95,000 to 110,000 clones, with 88% occurring only once. The starting material was peripheral blood, obtained on day 0 of AZD1222 vaccination. Source of these receptors: an adult in good health.

V and J are TRBV7-2 and TRBJ2-1; 13 bases line up with TRBD2. There are 15 residues in the CDR3. V shed 5 bases, J shed 7 bases, and the junction held 5 bases outside the gene matches. Germline lookup yields CDR1 SGHTA and CDR2 FQGNSA. CDR3 sequence (DNA): TGTGCCAGCAGCCAGGGACTAGCGGGGTGGAATGAGCAGTTCTTC. It is translated as CASSQGLAGWNEQFF.

This chain joins TRBV7-3 and TRBJ1-1, with D tentatively TRBD1 (5 bases). CDR1 and CDR2 (germline): SGHTA, FQGTGA. The ends were cut back, 5 bases at V and 4 bases at J, with 14 bases in the middle. CDR3 size: 14 residues. The CDR3 sequence is CASSPQGGSTEAFF. The CDR3 DNA reads TGTGCCAGCAGCCCTCAGGGAGGGAGCACTGAAGCTTTCTTT.

This chain connects TRBV5-4 to TRBJ1-1; TRBD1 matches 8 bases. The germline V gene has CDR1 SGHNT and CDR2 YYREEE (reference sequence). The V segment lost 2 bases and the J segment 4 bases; nucleotides outside the gene matches: 7. CDR3 length: 15 amino acids. CDR3 protein: CASSLVSGGVTEAFF. The DNA for the CDR3 is TGTGCCAGCAGCTTAGTTTCAGGGGGCGTCACTGAAGCTTTCTTT.

With regard to this clone: Other DNA sequences within the sample encode an identical CDR3. V and J are TRBV9 and TRBJ1-6, with D tentatively TRBD1 (5 bases). This CDR3 is 15 amino acids long. Between the trimmed V and J ends, which lost 3 bases and 9 bases, there was a span of 16 bases. The germline V gene encodes CDR1 SGDLS and CDR2 YYNGEE. The CDR3 sequence is CASSAGQGISSPLHF. CDR3 nucleotide sequence: TGTGCCAGCAGCGCGGGGCAGGGCATTTCTTCACCCCTCCACTTT.

The rearrangement links TRBV6-1 to TRBJ1-2; D is unresolved. Trimming took off 1 base at V and 0 bases at J, with 9 bases between the two ends. Germline assignment: CDR1 MNHNS and CDR2 SASEGT. The CDR3 length is 15 residues. The CDR3 loop is CASSEDLASNYGYTF. DNA of the CDR3: TGTGCCAGCAGTGAAGATCTAGCCTCTAACTATGGCTACACCTTC.

The rearrangement uses TRBV28 and TRBJ2-7; a weak D match, TRBD2 (6 bases). V dropped 0 bases and J dropped 6 bases, with 15 bases sitting between them. The germline V gene encodes CDR1 MDHEN and CDR2 SYDVKM. This CDR3 is 15 amino acids long. CDR3 bases: TGTGCCAGCAGTTTATGGCGGAGGGCAGCGGGCGAGCAGTACTTC. Its translation is CASSLWRRAAGEQYF. Variable domain in full (rest from reference TRBV28 and TRBJ2-7): DVKVTQSSRYLVKRTGEKVFLECVQDMDHENMFWYRQDPGLGLRLIYFSYDVKMKEKGDIPEGYSVSREKKERFSLILESASTNQTSMYLCASSLWRRAAGEQYFGPGTRLTVT.

The chain recombines TRBV9 with TRBJ1-2; 7 nucleotides agree with TRBD1. The CDR3 loop spans 15 amino acids. J was trimmed by 6 bases and V by 0 bases; bases with no gene match: 8. Germline-derived CDR1 and CDR2 are SGDLS and YYNGEE. CDR3 sequence (DNA): TGTGCCAGCAGCGTAGCTTCGATCAGGGGGGATGGCTACACCTTC. Its translation is CASSVASIRGDGYTF.

This chain links TRBV3-1 (or the pseudogene TRBV3-2) with TRBJ1-1; TRBD1 is a possible D gene (5 bases). CDR1 and CDR2 (germline): LGHDT, YNNKEL (reference sequence). The CDR3 covers 13 residues. Trimming pared 5 bases from V and 9 bases from J, leaving 16 bases between. This chain's CDR3 is CASSSGTGSQAFF. The DNA for the CDR3 is TGTGCCAGCAGCAGCGGGACCGGGTCACAAGCTTTCTTT.

The rearrangement links TRBV6-6 to TRBJ1-5, with 7 bases fitting TRBD1. Germline CDR1 reads MNHNY; CDR2 reads SVGAGI (reference sequence). CDR3 size: 15 residues. J was trimmed by 4 bases and V by 6 bases; bases with no gene match: 9. The CDR3 sequence is CASSAGTAQNQPQHF. CDR3 in DNA: TGTGCCAGCAGCGCCGGGACAGCTCAAAATCAGCCCCAGCATTTT.

The chain is built from TRBV25-1 and TRBJ1-5; D unclear. Looked up from germline, CDR1 is MGHDK and CDR2 is SYGVNS. Trimming removed 0 bases from V and 2 bases from J, with 5 bases in between. CDR3 length equals 14 residues. Here the CDR3 reads CASSEYGGNQPQHF. In DNA form, the CDR3 reads TGTGCCAGCAGTGAATATGGCGGCAATCAGCCCCAGCATTTT.

The chain employs TRBV2 and TRBJ1-1; 9 bases match TRBD1. The CDR3 is 14 residues long. V trimming: 6 bases; J trimming: 3 bases; junction bases outside the gene matches: 5. Germline values: CDR1 SNHLY, CDR2 FYNNEI. In nucleotides, the CDR3 is TGTGCCAGCAGGGGGGGACAGGGTGACACTGAAGCTTTCTTT. It codes for CASRGGQGDTEAFF.

The chain employs TRBV25-1 and TRBJ1-1; D call uncertain. The CDR3 covers 15 residues. Germline assignment: CDR1 MGHDK and CDR2 SYGVNS. Trimming cost V 5 bases and J 4 bases, with 17 bases left between them. The CDR3: CASSLGGWIGTEAFF. As DNA, the CDR3 is TGTGCCAGCAGTCTCGGAGGATGGATCGGCACTGAAGCTTTCTTT.

V and J are TRBV18 and TRBJ1-4, with D possibly being TRBD1 (5 bases). The CDR3 runs to 15 residues. CDR1 and CDR2 (germline): KGHSH, LQKENI. The V and J ends lost 2 bases and 1 base respectively, with 8 bases between them. CDR3 nucleotides: TGTGCCAGCTCACCAGGGAGGGGAACTAATGAAAAACTGTTTTTT. It translates to CASSPGRGTNEKLFF.

V gene TRBV6-2 or TRBV6-3 combines with J gene TRBJ1-2, with D possibly matching TRBD1 (6 bases). CDR1 and CDR2 from the germline V gene are MNHEY and SVGEGT. V lost 6 bases and J 8 bases, leaving 16 bases between the germline ends. CDR3 length equals 13 residues. CDR3 amino acids: CASRPTGTGGYTF. CDR3 DNA: TGTGCCAGCAGACCTACAGGGACGGGAGGCTACACCTTC.

The chain employs TRBV23-1 and TRBJ2-7; 9 bases agree with TRBD1. TRBV23-1 is flagged as an ORF with uncertain function. The CDR3 totals 16 residues. The V gene end was trimmed by 4 bases and the J gene end by 6 bases; junction bases not matched to a gene: 13. The CDR3 coding sequence is TGCGCCAGCAGTCTACCCTTCGAGACAGGGGGGTGCGAGCAGTACTTC. Its translation is CASSLPFETGGCEQYF.

The V and J genes are TRBV5-4 and TRBJ2-7, with D perhaps matching TRBD1 (7 bases). The V gene lost 4 bases and the J gene lost 7 bases, with 21 bases spanning the gap. Germline assignment: CDR1 SGHNT and CDR2 YYREEE (reference sequence). The CDR3 spans 15 residues. CDR3 loop: CASSARTGGVGEQYF. The CDR3 DNA follows: TGTGCCAGCAGCGCGAGGACAGGAGGGGTAGGTGAGCAGTACTTC.

This chain uses TRBV7-8 with TRBJ2-7; D gene ambiguous. The V gene's germline CDR1 is SGHVS and CDR2 FQNEAQ. This CDR3 region has 16 residues. Between the trimmed V and J ends, which lost 5 bases and 0 bases, there was a span of 17 bases. The CDR3 region is CASSGLQVGSSYEQYF. CDR3 DNA sequence: TGTGCCAGCAGCGGCCTCCAGGTCGGTAGCTCCTACGAGCAGTACTTC.

V usage is TRBV6-1 and J usage is TRBJ1-1, with no clear D. CDR3 length: 17 residues. V gave up 2 bases and J gave up 0 bases, with 16 bases separating them. CDR1 is MNHNS, CDR2 SASEGT, per germline. The CDR3 coding sequence is TGTGCCAGCAGTGAATTAATATCGGGTACCGTGAACACTGAAGCTTTCTTT. Translation gives CASSELISGTVNTEAFF.

This chain links TRBV5-1 with TRBJ1-2, with TRBD1 identical over 7 bases. V lost 4 bases and J lost 4; bases outside the gene matches: 4. Germline CDR1 is SGHRS and CDR2 is YFSETQ. The CDR3 has 13 residues. The CDR3: CASSPGTAYGYTF. CDR3 bases: TGCGCCAGCAGCCCGGGGACAGCCTATGGCTACACCTTC. Looking up the rest from reference TRBV5-1 and TRBJ1-2 gives the full variable domain: KAGVTQTPRYLIKTRGQQVTLSCSPISGHRSVSWYQQTPGQGLQFLFEYFSETQRNKGNFPGRFSGRQFSNSRSEMNVSTLELGDSALYLCASSPGTAYGYTFGSGTRLTVV.

The V call is TRBV12-3 or TRBV12-4, the J call TRBJ2-2; TRBD2 is a possible D gene (6 bases). There are 11 residues in the CDR3. Trimming took off 1 base at V and 14 bases at J, with 8 bases between the two ends. The chain's CDR3 is CASSLGGGLFF. In nucleotides, the CDR3 is TGTGCCAGCAGTTTAGGGGGAGGACTGTTTTTT.